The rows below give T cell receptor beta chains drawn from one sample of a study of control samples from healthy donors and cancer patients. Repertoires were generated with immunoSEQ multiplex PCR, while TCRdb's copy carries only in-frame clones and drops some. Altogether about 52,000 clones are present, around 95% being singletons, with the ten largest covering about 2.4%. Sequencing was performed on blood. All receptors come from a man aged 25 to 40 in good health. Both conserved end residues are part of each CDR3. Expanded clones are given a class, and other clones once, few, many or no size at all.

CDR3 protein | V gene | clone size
CASRSGWGTEAFF | TRBV27 | NA
CASSPTGILYNEQFF | TRBV6-2/TRBV6-3 | NA
CASSESLGGNIQYF | TRBV10-1 | NA
CAWGTGTTEAFF | TRBV30 | few
CASTTRAGGVNEQFF | TRBV7-2 | NA
CASSAAGTDNEKLFF | TRBV7-2 | NA
CASSVDRGRAYTEAFF | TRBV5-6 | NA
CAWVRINWGGDTEAFF | TRBV30 | once
CASSATQRTDTQYF | TRBV10-2 | NA
CASSVGTGTGAFNEQFF | TRBV9 | NA
CASSYVLGHYNEQFF | TRBV6-2/TRBV6-3 | once
CASSLSQGAGDITYEQYF | TRBV13 | NA
CAWSPSQTYEQYF | TRBV30 | NA
CASSEAGGYEAFF | TRBV10-2 | NA
CASSEAGTGVGALHF | TRBV6-1 | NA